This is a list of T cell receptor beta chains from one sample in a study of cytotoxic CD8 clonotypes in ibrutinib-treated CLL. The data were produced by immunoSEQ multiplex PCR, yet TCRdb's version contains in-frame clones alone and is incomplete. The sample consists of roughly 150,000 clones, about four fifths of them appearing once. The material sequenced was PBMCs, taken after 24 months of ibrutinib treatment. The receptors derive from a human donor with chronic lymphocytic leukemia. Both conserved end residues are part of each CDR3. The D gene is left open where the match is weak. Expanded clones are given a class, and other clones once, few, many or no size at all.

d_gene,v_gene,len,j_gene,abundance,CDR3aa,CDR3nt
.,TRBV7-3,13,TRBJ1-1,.,CASSSGANTEAFF,TGTGCCAGCAGCTCCGGCGCTAACACTGAAGCTTTCTTT
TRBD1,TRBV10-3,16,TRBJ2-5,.,CALGAVGTGDGETQYF,TGTGCCCTAGGGGCGGTAGGGACAGGGGATGGGGAGACCCAGTACTTC
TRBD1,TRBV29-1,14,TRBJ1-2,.,CSVEDQGGVYGYTF,TGCAGCGTTGAAGATCAGGGGGGGGTCTATGGCTACACCTTC
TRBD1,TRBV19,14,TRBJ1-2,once,CASNNPDRAVGYTF,TGTGCCAGTAACAACCCGGACAGGGCAGTAGGCTACACCTTC
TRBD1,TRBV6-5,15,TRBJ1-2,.,CASSTWTGRNYGYTF,TGTGCCAGCAGTACCTGGACAGGGAGGAACTATGGCTACACCTTC
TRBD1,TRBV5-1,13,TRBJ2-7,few,CASSRRQGFEQYF,TGCGCCAGCAGCAGAAGACAGGGTTTCGAGCAGTACTTC
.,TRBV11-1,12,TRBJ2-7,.,CASSSGSYEQYF,TGTGCCAGCAGCTCCGGCTCCTACGAGCAGTACTTC
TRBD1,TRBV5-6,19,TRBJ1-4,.,CASTPVGGLQGGTNEKLFF,TGTGCCAGCACCCCGGTTGGCGGTTTACAGGGGGGGACTAATGAAAAACTGTTTTTT
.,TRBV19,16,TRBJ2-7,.,CASSRRAVAATYEQYF,TGTGCCAGTAGCCGCCGGGCGGTAGCGGCAACCTACGAGCAGTACTTC
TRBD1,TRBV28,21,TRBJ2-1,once,CASRSYGGQGVPQSSYNEQFF,TGTGCCAGCAGGTCGTACGGCGGCCAGGGGGTTCCCCAAAGCTCCTACAATGAGCAGTTCTTC
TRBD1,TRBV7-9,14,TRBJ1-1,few,CASSWQGAGTEAFF,TGTGCCAGCAGCTGGCAGGGGGCGGGCACTGAAGCTTTCTTT
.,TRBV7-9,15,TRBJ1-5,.,CASSNDGLGNQPQHF,TGTGCCAGCAGCAACGACGGATTGGGGAATCAGCCCCAGCATTTT
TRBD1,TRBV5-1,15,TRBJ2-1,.,CASSLKTGGRNEQFF,TGCGCCAGCAGCTTGAAGACAGGGGGCCGAAATGAGCAGTTCTTC
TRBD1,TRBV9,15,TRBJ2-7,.,CASSVAAGQGYEQYF,TGTGCCAGCAGCGTAGCCGCGGGACAGGGGTACGAGCAGTACTTC
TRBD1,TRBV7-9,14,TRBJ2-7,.,CATQGPDRGYEQYF,TGTGCCACTCAGGGCCCGGACAGGGGATACGAGCAGTACTTC
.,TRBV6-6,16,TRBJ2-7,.,CASSSHKTLAAYEQYF,TGTGCCAGCAGTTCCCACAAGACTCTAGCAGCATACGAGCAGTACTTC
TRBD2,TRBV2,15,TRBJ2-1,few,CASSKTSGGANEQFF,TGTGCCAGCAGTAAAACTAGCGGGGGGGCGAATGAGCAGTTCTTC
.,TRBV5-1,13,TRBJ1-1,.,CASSWADGYEAFF,TGCGCCAGCAGCTGGGCGGACGGTTATGAAGCTTTCTTT
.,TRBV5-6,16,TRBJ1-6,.,CASSLLRGSYNSPLHF,TGTGCCAGCAGCCTACTAAGGGGTTCCTATAATTCACCCCTCCACTTT
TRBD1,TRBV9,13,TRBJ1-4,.,CASSVGTGGELFF,TGTGCCAGCAGCGTAGGGACAGGGGGCGAACTGTTTTTT
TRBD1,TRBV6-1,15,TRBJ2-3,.,CASSSRDRGSDTQYF,TGTGCCAGCAGCTCTAGGGACAGGGGTTCAGATACGCAGTATTTT
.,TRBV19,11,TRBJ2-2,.,CATLDVGELFF,TGTGCCACACTGGACGTCGGGGAGCTGTTTTTT